A selection of T cell receptor beta chains follows, all from one sample in a study of T cells in Graves' hyperthyroidism and ophthalmopathy. A single record per CDR3 protein comes from TCRdb applying MiXCR to the multiplex PCR reads. The sample yields 300,000 to 450,000 distinct CDR3 sequences, about a sixth seen once. Sequenced input: blood. These receptors all come from a young woman with Graves' hyperthyroidism that later progressed to Graves' ophthalmopathy. Each CDR3 is given without its conserved first and last residue. Fields, in order: CDR3 protein, J gene, V gene.

CDR3: ASSRPGQNFIYGYT
J: TRBJ1-2
V: TRBV19

CDR3: ASSDPFDYEQY
J: TRBJ2-7
V: TRBV6-4

CDR3: ASSLATSGGSETQY
J: TRBJ2-5
V: TRBV5-1

CDR3: ASRSTVNEQY
J: TRBJ2-7
V: TRBV28

CDR3: ASGERGPPGDTQY
J: TRBJ2-3
V: TRBV12-3/TRBV12-4

CDR3: ASRTEGGNTEAF
J: TRBJ1-1
V: TRBV12-3/TRBV12-4

CDR3: ASSFLSNAPYGYT
J: TRBJ1-2
V: TRBV28

CDR3: ASTGGLAGVSEQY
J: TRBJ2-7
V: TRBV6-1

CDR3: ASSPALGPNTEAF
J: TRBJ1-1
V: TRBV4-1

CDR3: ASSREGWGETQY
J: TRBJ2-5
V: TRBV7-9

CDR3: SAASTGTSGGTYNEQF
J: TRBJ2-1
V: TRBV20-1

CDR3: ASSQEPGTGYGYT
J: TRBJ1-2
V: TRBV4-1

CDR3: ASSGGVDLRGY
J: TRBJ2-7
V: TRBV28

CDR3: SAPGARTYNEQF
J: TRBJ2-1
V: TRBV20-1

CDR3: SVEGGRDSANIQY
J: TRBJ2-4
V: TRBV29-1

CDR3: ASTGARALYEQF
J: TRBJ2-1
V: TRBV2

CDR3: ASSHNLQGFQY
J: TRBJ2-5
V: TRBV3-1

CDR3: ASRSDRSTEAF
J: TRBJ1-1
V: TRBV7-9

CDR3: ASSLAGTSYNEQF
J: TRBJ2-1
V: TRBV5-4

CDR3: ASSYRGGPLSNQPQH
J: TRBJ1-5
V: TRBV7-8

CDR3: ASSKETGNNNSPLH
J: TRBJ1-6
V: TRBV19

CDR3: ASSWPDTGGTDTQY
J: TRBJ2-3
V: TRBV7-9

CDR3: ASRKQGGGTEAF
J: TRBJ1-1
V: TRBV12-3/TRBV12-4

CDR3: ASSSRSVITSGATGTQY
J: TRBJ2-5
V: TRBV11-2

CDR3: ASRRQGANYGYT
J: TRBJ1-2
V: TRBV27

CDR3: ASSLVVGGPKGGQY
J: TRBJ2-7
V: TRBV11-2

CDR3: SVDLAGEAAF
J: TRBJ1-1
V: TRBV29-1

CDR3: ASSFFPLNTEAF
J: TRBJ1-1
V: TRBV5-1

CDR3: ASSLRPGTDNQPQH
J: TRBJ1-5
V: TRBV28

CDR3: ASSMGSSSYEQY
J: TRBJ2-7
V: TRBV19

CDR3: AWILAGVQNEQF
J: TRBJ2-1
V: TRBV30

CDR3: ATSPGTDTQY
J: TRBJ2-3
V: TRBV24-1

CDR3: ASSSREPPKAQY
J: TRBJ2-5
V: TRBV11-2

CDR3: ASSVVMGESGYEQY
J: TRBJ2-7
V: TRBV9

CDR3: ASSPIGLSDTQY
J: TRBJ2-3
V: TRBV5-1

CDR3: ASSLSGTSFSGELF
J: TRBJ2-2
V: TRBV5-1

CDR3: ASSLVQGAGEAF
J: TRBJ1-1
V: TRBV5-1

CDR3: ASSIRGPTGELF
J: TRBJ2-2
V: TRBV19

CDR3: ASSRTGDPGNTIY
J: TRBJ1-3
V: TRBV6-1

CDR3: ASSGNGEGEQY
J: TRBJ2-7
V: TRBV2

CDR3: SARWEGGEAF
J: TRBJ1-1
V: TRBV20-1

CDR3: ASSLARLRTTDTQY
J: TRBJ2-3
V: TRBV7-9

CDR3: ATSSFISRDTKNYGYT
J: TRBJ1-2
V: TRBV15

CDR3: AWSVNSYEQY
J: TRBJ2-7
V: TRBV30

CDR3: ASRNLASVNTGELF
J: TRBJ2-2
V: TRBV6-1

CDR3: ASSERGDAYEQY
J: TRBJ2-7
V: TRBV6-1

CDR3: ASSSGRASETQY
J: TRBJ2-5
V: TRBV19

CDR3: ASNPLPQTSGTHEQY
J: TRBJ2-7
V: TRBV4-1

CDR3: ASSQEGRDQETQY
J: TRBJ2-5
V: TRBV4-2

CDR3: ASSQGLLHQPQH
J: TRBJ1-5
V: TRBV3-1

CDR3: ASRIDRGETQY
J: TRBJ2-5
V: TRBV28

CDR3: ASSFGTSGVPSTDTQY
J: TRBJ2-3
V: TRBV6-2/TRBV6-3

CDR3: ASSYGVGLNQPQH
J: TRBJ1-5
V: TRBV6-5

CDR3: AGSPGSGKGYT
J: TRBJ1-2
V: TRBV18

CDR3: ASSAWTGGSGNTIY
J: TRBJ1-3
V: TRBV28

CDR3: AIRTGSSGYGYT
J: TRBJ1-2
V: TRBV10-3

CDR3: ASSLTASRGDEQF
J: TRBJ2-1
V: TRBV6-5

CDR3: ASSSTVDTQY
J: TRBJ2-3
V: TRBV28